This TCR beta chain was recorded in a study of glioma-infiltrating T cells after dendritic cell vaccination. Study background: Autologous tumor lysate was loaded overnight onto monocyte-derived dendritic cells grown 7 to 8 days with IL-4 and GM-CSF.

The germline V gene encodes CDR1 LGHNA and CDR2 YSLEER. This CDR3 has 17 residues. The V end lost 0 bases, the J end lost 5 bases, and 19 bases lay between the germline ends. Time point defined: after dendritic cell vaccination, including at tumor progression/relapse. Isocitrate dehydrogenase mutation was absent in all glioblastoma patients. The primer mix had 60 V beta and 13 J beta primers. The table came from immunoSEQ multiplex PCR; TCRdb's copy has only in-frame clones and leaves some out. The repertoire includes approximately 50,000 clones, roughly 90% of them detected once, and 5% to 6.5% sits in the top ten.

The chain recombines TRBV4-3 with TRBJ1-1, with a possible D match to TRBD1 (6 bases). The source of this sequence is a human donor with glioblastoma. Material: blood, obtained after dendritic cell vaccination. This chain's CDR3 is CASSQDITQGSRTEAFF. CDR3 coding DNA: TGCGCCAGCAGCCAAGATATCACCCAGGGGAGTCGGACTGAAGCTTTCTTT.